This entry lists 26 T cell receptor beta chains sequenced from one sample in a study of blood T cell repertoires in COVID-19. This table comes from immunoSEQ multiplex PCR, and its TCRdb copy is limited to in-frame clones, with some not included. This table has 390,000 or so clones, around 87% appearing once. Source material: peripheral blood. Receptors originate from a woman aged 30 to 39 with COVID-19, enrolled during active disease.

V and J are TRBV12-3 or TRBV12-4 and TRBJ1-2; 8 bases are shared with TRBD1. The CDR3 is made up of 13 amino acids. The V gene end was trimmed by 1 base and the J gene end by 5 bases; junction bases not matched to a gene: 0. CDR3: CASSLGTGYGYTF. The DNA for the CDR3 is TGTGCCAGCAGTTTAGGGACAGGGTATGGCTACACCTTC.

This rearrangement joins TRBV6-5 to TRBJ2-3; D gene unclear. Looked up from germline, CDR1 is MNHEY and CDR2 is SVGAGI. The CDR3 is 13 residues long. Trimming removed 2 bases at V and 10 bases at J, with 13 bases between. The CDR3 sequence: CASSYGAGGAQYF. CDR3 coding DNA: TGTGCCAGCAGTTACGGCGCTGGCGGCGCGCAGTATTTT.

This chain uses TRBV30 with TRBJ2-3; the match to TRBD2 covers 10 bases. Trimming cost V 5 bases and J 4 bases; bases outside gene matches: 6. The germline V gene has CDR1 GTSNPN and CDR2 SVGIG (reference sequence). The CDR3 sequence is 14 residues long. The CDR3 reads CAWDASGSSDTQYF. Written as DNA, the CDR3 is TGTGCCTGGGACGCTAGCGGGAGTTCAGATACGCAGTATTTT.

The CDR3 nucleotides are TGCGCCAGCAGCTGGGGGGACCCCCGGAATGAGCAGTTCTTC. Encoded protein: CASSWGDPRNEQFF. The rearrangement uses TRBV5-1 and TRBJ2-1, with a weak D call TRBD2 (6 bases). V lost 3 bases to trimming and J lost 7 bases, with 14 bases between them. Germline V CDR1 and CDR2: SGHRS, YFSETQ. This CDR3 has 14 residues.

Concerning this clone itself: The junction departs from the called germline gene at one end, perhaps through a read error. The chain uses TRBV7-8 and TRBJ2-7, with D possibly being TRBD2 (5 bases). The CDR3 length is 14 residues. Per germline, CDR1 SGHVS and CDR2 FQNEAQ. CDR3 region: CAGSRGGQTYEQYF. DNA for the CDR3: TGTGCCGGCAGCCGCGGAGGCCAGACCTACGAGCAGTACTTC.

The rearrangement uses TRBV7-2 and TRBJ2-4; D not certain. Trimming shortened V by 4 bases and J by 6 bases, and 10 bases separated the two germline ends. The CDR3 loop spans 13 amino acids. Germline values: CDR1 SGHTA, CDR2 FQGNSA. The CDR3 loop is CASSSTIVNIQYF. Written as DNA, the CDR3 is TGTGCCAGCAGCTCAACGATAGTAAACATTCAGTACTTC.

The chain recombines TRBV5-6 with TRBJ1-1; no definite D call. V lost 6 bases to trimming and J lost 7 bases, with 10 bases between them. The CDR3 consists of 11 residues. Germline assignment: CDR1 SGHDT and CDR2 YYEEEE. Here the CDR3 DNA reads TGTGCCAGCAACCTATTCGGTGAAGCTTTCTTT. Protein: CASNLFGEAFF.

This clone is a singleton in its sample. The gene calls are TRBV5-1 and TRBJ1-2; 7 nucleotides line up with TRBD1. Germline CDR1 and CDR2: SGHRS and YFSETQ. V was pared by 1 base and J by 6 bases, with 6 bases of the junction left unmatched. There are 14 residues in the CDR3. The CDR3 reads CASSLRQGGDGYTF. The CDR3 DNA is TGCGCCAGCAGCTTGAGGCAGGGGGGTGATGGCTACACCTTC. Supplemented by reference TRBV5-1 and TRBJ1-2, the full variable domain reads KAGVTQTPRYLIKTRGQQVTLSCSPISGHRSVSWYQQTPGQGLQFLFEYFSETQRNKGNFPGRFSGRQFSNSRSEMNVSTLELGDSALYLCASSLRQGGDGYTFGSGTRLTVV.

The rearrangement joins TRBV4-2 to TRBJ1-2; D may be TRBD1 (5 bases). Between the trimmed V and J ends, which lost 5 bases and 4 bases, there was a span of 11 bases. This CDR3 contains 13 residues. Germline CDR1 and CDR2: LGHNA and YNFKEQ. The CDR3 DNA sequence: TGTGCCAGCAGCGCGGGACTTTTCTATGGCTACACCTTC. Amino acids: CASSAGLFYGYTF.

The V and J genes are TRBV2 and TRBJ2-1, with TRBD2 as a possible D gene (6 bases). Trimming stripped 4 bases from V and 0 bases from J, with 13 bases between. The CDR3 consists of 16 residues. Per the germline V gene, CDR1 is SNHLY and CDR2 is FYNNEI. CDR3 DNA: TGTGCCAGCAGTGCGCGGCCCGGGAGCTCCTACAATGAGCAGTTCTTC. Translating it yields CASSARPGSSYNEQFF.

The rearrangement uses TRBV28 and TRBJ2-7; 10 nucleotides match TRBD1. Losses at the gene ends were 4 bases for V and 3 bases for J; bases not matched to a gene: 9. The germline V gene has CDR1 MDHEN and CDR2 SYDVKM. CDR3 size: 16 residues. In DNA form, the CDR3 reads TGTGCCAGCAGTTCCATAGCGGGACAGGGGAACTACGAGCAGTACTTC. It translates to CASSSIAGQGNYEQYF.

This clone turned up a few times. CDR3 DNA: TGTGCCTGGAACGGGGTCGGCTCCTACGAGCAGTACTTC. Translating it yields CAWNGVGSYEQYF. The gene calls are TRBV30 and TRBJ2-7; a possible D gene is TRBD2 (5 bases). Trimming left V 4 bases short and J 0 bases short, with 10 bases between. This CDR3 has 13 residues. CDR1 and CDR2 from the germline V gene are GTSNPN and SVGIG (reference sequence).

In this sample, this clone turned up a few times. The chain employs TRBV24-1 and TRBJ1-1; 8 bases align to TRBD1. Germline V CDR1 and CDR2: KGHDR, SFDVKD. V trimming: 10 bases; J trimming: 5 bases; junction bases outside the gene matches: 8. This CDR3 has 13 residues. As DNA, the CDR3 is TGTGCCACAAGTACAGGGGGAGGGACTGAAGCTTTCTTT. This sequence encodes CATSTGGGTEAFF.

The chain has TRBV6-5 and TRBJ1-1; 8 bases line up with TRBD1. Germline assignment: CDR1 MNHEY and CDR2 SVGAGI. The trim removed 4 bases at V and 0 bases at J, leaving 1 base unmatched. This CDR3 has 14 residues. CDR3 protein: CASSWTGLNTEAFF. As DNA, the CDR3 is TGTGCCAGCAGTTGGACAGGGTTGAACACTGAAGCTTTCTTT.

The rearrangement links TRBV9 to TRBJ2-7; D is perhaps TRBD1 (5 bases). The ends were cut back, 0 bases at V and 6 bases at J, with 16 bases in the middle. The V gene's germline CDR1 is SGDLS and CDR2 YYNGEE. This CDR3 spans 15 amino acids. As DNA, the CDR3 is TGTGCCAGCAGCGTAGGCACAGGTCTTACTTCCGAGCAGTACTTC. Residues: CASSVGTGLTSEQYF.

The chain is built from TRBV27 and TRBJ2-1; 12 bases agree with TRBD2. This CDR3 spans 17 amino acids. V shed 5 bases, J shed 3 bases, and the junction held 8 bases outside the gene matches. CDR1 and CDR2 (germline): MNHEY, SMNVEV (reference sequence). This chain's CDR3 is CASSPPPTSGSYNEQFF. In DNA, the CDR3 is TGTGCCAGCAGTCCGCCCCCGACTAGCGGGAGCTACAATGAGCAGTTCTTC.

This clone has only a few counts. The rearrangement links TRBV5-1 to TRBJ1-1; D is uncertain. This CDR3 is 11 amino acids long. Germline V gives CDR1 SGHRS, CDR2 YFSETQ. Trimming pared 5 bases from V and 1 base from J, leaving 3 bases between. The CDR3 coding sequence is TGCGCCAGCAGACAGAACACTGAAGCTTTCTTT. Amino acids: CASRQNTEAFF.

V usage is TRBV28 and J usage is TRBJ1-5; D is ambiguous. Trimming left V 5 bases short and J 4 bases short, with 12 bases between. The germline V gene has CDR1 MDHEN and CDR2 SYDVKM. The CDR3 consists of 14 residues. The DNA for the CDR3 is TGTGCCAGCAGTCTCTACGCACCAAATCAGCCCCAGCATTTT. It is translated as CASSLYAPNQPQHF.

The CDR3 bases are TGTGCCTGGACAACAGTTGAAGCTTTCTTT. Translated, it gives CAWTTVEAFF. The gene calls are TRBV30 and TRBJ1-1; D not certain. This CDR3 is 10 amino acids long. V was shortened by 4 bases and J by 7 bases, with 7 bases between the two germline ends. Germline loops: CDR1 GTSNPN, CDR2 SVGIG (reference sequence).

V is TRBV6-6 and J is TRBJ1-2, with D perhaps matching TRBD1 (6 bases). V was cut by 2 bases and J by 4 bases, with 14 bases left in between. The CDR3 length is 15 residues. CDR1 and CDR2 (germline): MNHNY, SVGAGI (reference sequence). DNA of the CDR3: TGTGCCAGCAGTTACGCCACAGGGACCCGCTATGGCTACACCTTC. This codes for CASSYATGTRYGYTF.

J is TRBJ2-5 and V is TRBV5-1; 8 bases are shared with TRBD1. V dropped 3 bases and J dropped 5; count of bases not matched to a gene: 6. Germline V gene lookup returns CDR1 SGHRS and CDR2 YFSETQ. The CDR3 totals 14 residues. CDR3 sequence (DNA): TGCGCCAGCAGCTGGGACAGGCCCAAGGAGACCCAGTACTTC. Protein sequence: CASSWDRPKETQYF.

The CDR3 bases are TGCGCCAGCAGCCAAGATCCCCCAGGGGCGGGCGATGAGCAGTTCTTC. Translation: CASSQDPPGAGDEQFF. This chain connects TRBV4-1 to TRBJ2-1, with D maybe TRBD1 (6 bases). The germline V gene encodes CDR1 MGHRA and CDR2 YSYEKL. The CDR3 has 16 amino acids. V lost 0 bases, J lost 8 bases, and 17 bases lay in between.

The CDR3 DNA follows: TGTGCCTGGGCGACCGGGGGTAGCTCCTACGAGCAGTACTTC. Translating it yields CAWATGGSSYEQYF. This chain joins TRBV30 and TRBJ2-7; D is perhaps TRBD2 (6 bases). The CDR3 has 14 residues. Trimming pared 5 bases from V and 0 bases from J, leaving 14 bases between. CDR1 and CDR2 from the germline V gene are GTSNPN and SVGIG (reference sequence). Full variable domain (missing parts from reference TRBV30 and TRBJ2-7): SQTIHQWPATLVQPVGSPLSLECTVEGTSNPNLYWYRQAAGRGLQLLFYSVGIGQISSEVPQNLSASRPQDRQFILSSKKLLLSDSGFYLCAWATGGSSYEQYFGPGTRLTVT.

The J gene is TRBJ1-1, the V gene TRBV28, with D possibly matching TRBD1 (5 bases). Per the germline V gene, CDR1 is MDHEN and CDR2 is SYDVKM. V lost 4 bases and J lost 1, with 16 bases in between. The CDR3 contains 16 residues. CDR3 sequence: CASSSYKLTANTEAFF. The CDR3 bases are TGTGCCAGCAGTTCTTACAAGTTGACAGCGAACACTGAAGCTTTCTTT. Full variable domain (missing parts from reference TRBV28 and TRBJ1-1): DVKVTQSSRYLVKRTGEKVFLECVQDMDHENMFWYRQDPGLGLRLIYFSYDVKMKEKGDIPEGYSVSREKKERFSLILESASTNQTSMYLCASSSYKLTANTEAFFGQGTRLTVV.

This clone was counted only a few times. The chain carries TRBV7-2 and TRBJ1-2; D is unresolved. The germline V gene encodes CDR1 SGHTA and CDR2 FQGNSA. Trimming shortened V by 5 bases and J by 0 bases, and 13 bases separated the two germline ends. The CDR3 length is 15 residues. The CDR3 region is CASSPDYRANYGYTF. The CDR3 DNA is TGTGCCAGCAGCCCCGACTACCGAGCTAACTATGGCTACACCTTC.

The chain joins TRBV5-6 to TRBJ2-2, with D possibly matching TRBD1 (5 bases). The CDR3 length is 17 residues. V lost 7 bases, J lost 0 bases, and 19 bases lay in between. Germline loops: CDR1 SGHDT, CDR2 YYEEEE. CDR3 sequence reads: CASYRIQGSANTGELFF. DNA of the CDR3: TGTGCCAGCTATCGAATCCAGGGCTCAGCGAACACCGGGGAGCTGTTTTTT.